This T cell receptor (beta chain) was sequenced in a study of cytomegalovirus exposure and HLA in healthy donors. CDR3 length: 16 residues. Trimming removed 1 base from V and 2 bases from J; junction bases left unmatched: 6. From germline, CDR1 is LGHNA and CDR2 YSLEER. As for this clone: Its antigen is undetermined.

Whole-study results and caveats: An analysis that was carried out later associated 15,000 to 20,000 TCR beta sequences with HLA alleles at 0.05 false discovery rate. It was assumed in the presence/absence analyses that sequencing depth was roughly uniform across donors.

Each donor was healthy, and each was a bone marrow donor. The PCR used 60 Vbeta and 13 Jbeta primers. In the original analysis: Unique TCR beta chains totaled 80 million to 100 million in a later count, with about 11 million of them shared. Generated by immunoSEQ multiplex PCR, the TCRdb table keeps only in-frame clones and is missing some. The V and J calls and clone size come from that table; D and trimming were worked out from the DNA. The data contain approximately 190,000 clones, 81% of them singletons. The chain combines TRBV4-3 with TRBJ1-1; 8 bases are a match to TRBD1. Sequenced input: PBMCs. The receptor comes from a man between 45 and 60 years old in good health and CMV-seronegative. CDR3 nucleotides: TGCGCCAGCAGCCAAGGTATGACAGGGGCAAACACTGAAGCTTTCTTT. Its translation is CASSQGMTGANTEAFF.